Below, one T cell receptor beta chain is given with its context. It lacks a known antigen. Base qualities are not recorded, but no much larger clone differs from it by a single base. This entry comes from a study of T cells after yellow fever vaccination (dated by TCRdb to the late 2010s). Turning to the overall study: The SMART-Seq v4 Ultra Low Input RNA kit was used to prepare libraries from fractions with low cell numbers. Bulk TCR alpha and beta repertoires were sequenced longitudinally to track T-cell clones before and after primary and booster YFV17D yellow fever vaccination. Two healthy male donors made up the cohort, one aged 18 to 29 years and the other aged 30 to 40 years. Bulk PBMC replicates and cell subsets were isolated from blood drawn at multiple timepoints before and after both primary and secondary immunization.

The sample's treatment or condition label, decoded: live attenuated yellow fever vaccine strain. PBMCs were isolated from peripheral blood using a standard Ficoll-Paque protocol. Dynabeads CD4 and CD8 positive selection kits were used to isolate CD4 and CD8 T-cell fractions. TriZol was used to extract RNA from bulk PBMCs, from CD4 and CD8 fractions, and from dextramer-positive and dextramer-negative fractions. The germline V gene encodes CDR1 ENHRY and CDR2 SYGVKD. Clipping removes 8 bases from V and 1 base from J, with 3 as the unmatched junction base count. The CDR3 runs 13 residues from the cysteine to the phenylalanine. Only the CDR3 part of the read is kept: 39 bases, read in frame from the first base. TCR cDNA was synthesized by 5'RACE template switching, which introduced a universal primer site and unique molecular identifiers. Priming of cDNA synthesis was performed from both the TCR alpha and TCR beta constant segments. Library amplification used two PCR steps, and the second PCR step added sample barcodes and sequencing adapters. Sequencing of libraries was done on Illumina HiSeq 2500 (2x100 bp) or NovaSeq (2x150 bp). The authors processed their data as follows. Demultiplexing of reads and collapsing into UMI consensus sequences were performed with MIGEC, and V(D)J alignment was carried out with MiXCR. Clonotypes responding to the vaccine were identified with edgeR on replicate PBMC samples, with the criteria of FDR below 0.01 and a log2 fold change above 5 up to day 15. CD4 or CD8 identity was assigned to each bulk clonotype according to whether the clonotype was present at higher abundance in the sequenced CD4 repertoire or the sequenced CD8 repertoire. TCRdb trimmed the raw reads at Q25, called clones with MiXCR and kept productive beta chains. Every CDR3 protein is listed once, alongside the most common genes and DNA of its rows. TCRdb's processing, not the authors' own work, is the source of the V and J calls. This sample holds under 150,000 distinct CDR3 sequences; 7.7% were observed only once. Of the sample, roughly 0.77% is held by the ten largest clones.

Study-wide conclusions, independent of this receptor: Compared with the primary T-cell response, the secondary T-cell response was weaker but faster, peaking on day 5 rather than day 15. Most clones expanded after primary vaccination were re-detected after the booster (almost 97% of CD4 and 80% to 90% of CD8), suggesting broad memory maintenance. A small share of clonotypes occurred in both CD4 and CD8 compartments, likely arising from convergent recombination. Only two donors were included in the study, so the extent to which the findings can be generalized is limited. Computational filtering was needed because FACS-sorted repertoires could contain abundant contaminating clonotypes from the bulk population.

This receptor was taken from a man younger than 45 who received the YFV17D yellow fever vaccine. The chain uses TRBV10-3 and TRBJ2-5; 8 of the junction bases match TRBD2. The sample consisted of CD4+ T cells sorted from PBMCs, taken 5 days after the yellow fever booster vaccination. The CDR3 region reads CAISGTSQETQYF. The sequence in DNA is TGTGCCATCTCCGGGACTAGCCAAGAGACCCAGTACTTC.